This T cell receptor (beta chain) was profiled in a study of blood T cell repertoires in COVID-19. Participant-given clinical history determined each cohort assignment. V dropped 5 bases and J dropped 9 bases, with 20 bases sitting between them. The CDR3 runs 14 residues. Germline CDR1 is LNHNV and CDR2 is YYDKDF (reference sequence). In the source study's methods: It was from reference gene primer amplification that nucleated cell counts were estimated. TCRdb keeps only in-frame clones here, not all; method: immunoSEQ multiplex PCR. V, J and clone size are taken as reported in that table, and D and trimming were inferred from the DNA itself. The sample holds roughly 240,000 clones, more than 75% seen once.

The sequenced sample was PBMCs or T cells enriched from blood (not recorded which). This TCR was recovered from a woman between 50 and 59 years old who had recovered from COVID-19. This chain joins TRBV15 and TRBJ2-7; a possible D gene is TRBD2 (6 bases). CDR3: CATSVGLPSDVQYF. CDR3 bases: TGTGCCACCAGCGTCGGACTACCTTCCGACGTGCAGTACTTC.